The rows below give T cell receptor beta chains drawn from one sample of a study of blood T cell repertoires in COVID-19. The method was immunoSEQ multiplex PCR; TCRdb's version includes in-frame clones alone and lacks a portion of them. The repertoire has around 76,000 clones, more than 65% of them found once; the top ten carry 0.83%. Sequences were obtained from peripheral blood. Receptors were obtained from an older woman with acute or convalescent COVID-19. CDR3s include the opening cysteine and the closing phenylalanine or tryptophan. Fields, in order: V gene, clone size, D gene, J gene, CDR3 protein, CDR3 DNA. D genes are given only for firm matches. For some rows the clone size is stated as once, few or many, or as a class when expanded; others skip it.

v_gene: TRBV24-1
abundance: .
d_gene: TRBD2
j_gene: TRBJ2-1
CDR3aa: CATRGAGGNEQFF
CDR3nt: TGTGCCACCAGAGGGGCGGGGGGGAATGAGCAGTTCTTC

v_gene: TRBV3-1/TRBV3-2
abundance: .
d_gene: TRBD1
j_gene: TRBJ1-1
CDR3aa: CASRPGQINTEAFF
CDR3nt: TGTGCCAGCAGACCGGGACAGATAAACACTGAAGCTTTCTTT

v_gene: TRBV5-1
abundance: .
d_gene: TRBD2
j_gene: TRBJ2-3
CDR3aa: CASSWGPGLATDTQYF
CDR3nt: TGCGCCAGCAGCTGGGGGCCGGGACTAGCGACAGATACGCAGTATTTT

v_gene: TRBV19
abundance: few
d_gene: .
j_gene: TRBJ1-6
CDR3aa: CASREPGLGNSPLHF
CDR3nt: TGTGCCAGTAGAGAACCGGGACTGGGAAATTCACCCCTCCACTTT

v_gene: TRBV27
abundance: .
d_gene: TRBD1
j_gene: TRBJ2-7
CDR3aa: CASSSLRDRDYEQYF
CDR3nt: TGTGCCAGCAGTTCGCTCCGGGACAGGGACTACGAGCAGTACTTC

v_gene: TRBV3-1/TRBV3-2
abundance: .
d_gene: TRBD1
j_gene: TRBJ1-5
CDR3aa: CASSQQGAQPQHF
CDR3nt: TGTGCCAGCAGCCAACAGGGGGCCCAGCCCCAGCATTTT

v_gene: TRBV27
abundance: .
d_gene: .
j_gene: TRBJ1-6
CDR3aa: CASSLYRFDNSPLHF
CDR3nt: TGTGCCAGCAGTTTATACAGGTTCGATAATTCACCCCTCCACTTT

v_gene: TRBV7-2
abundance: .
d_gene: .
j_gene: TRBJ2-2
CDR3aa: CASRGITGELFF
CDR3nt: TGTGCCAGTCGCGGAATTACCGGGGAGCTGTTTTTT

v_gene: TRBV7-3
abundance: .
d_gene: TRBD2
j_gene: TRBJ2-1
CDR3aa: CASSPTSGNLNEQFF
CDR3nt: TGTGCCAGCAGCCCGACTAGCGGGAATCTCAATGAGCAGTTCTTC

v_gene: TRBV4-2
abundance: .
d_gene: TRBD2
j_gene: TRBJ2-1
CDR3aa: CASSLLAGGSEQFF
CDR3nt: TGTGCCAGCAGCCTACTAGCGGGAGGAAGTGAGCAGTTCTTC

v_gene: TRBV19
abundance: .
d_gene: TRBD1
j_gene: TRBJ1-1
CDR3aa: CASSTDRDRGGTEAFF
CDR3nt: TGTGCCAGTAGTACAGACCGGGACAGGGGGGGCACTGAAGCTTTCTTT

v_gene: TRBV28
abundance: once
d_gene: TRBD2
j_gene: TRBJ2-5
CDR3aa: CASSLGVSGGRVETQYF
CDR3nt: TGTGCCAGCAGTTTAGGTGTCTCCGGGGGGAGGGTAGAGACCCAGTACTTC

v_gene: TRBV7-9
abundance: .
d_gene: TRBD1
j_gene: TRBJ1-2
CDR3aa: CASSSSGTGSLYGYTF
CDR3nt: TGTGCCAGCAGCTCATCCGGGACAGGGTCCCTATATGGCTACACCTTC

v_gene: TRBV9
abundance: .
d_gene: .
j_gene: TRBJ1-1
CDR3aa: CASTYADRSEAFF
CDR3nt: TGTGCCAGTACCTACGCGGATCGGTCTGAAGCTTTCTTT

v_gene: TRBV18
abundance: .
d_gene: TRBD1
j_gene: TRBJ2-1
CDR3aa: CASSVGTGSYNEQFF
CDR3nt: TGTGCCAGCTCAGTCGGGACAGGGTCCTACAATGAGCAGTTCTTC

v_gene: TRBV2
abundance: .
d_gene: TRBD1
j_gene: TRBJ1-1
CDR3aa: CASSDTSTGGDNTEAFF
CDR3nt: TGTGCCAGCAGTGATACTAGTACAGGGGGTGACAACACTGAAGCTTTCTTT

v_gene: TRBV4-2
abundance: .
d_gene: TRBD1
j_gene: TRBJ2-5
CDR3aa: CASSQSQGYQETQYF
CDR3nt: TGTGCCAGCAGCCAATCACAGGGGTACCAAGAGACCCAGTACTTC

v_gene: TRBV4-1
abundance: .
d_gene: TRBD1
j_gene: TRBJ2-7
CDR3aa: CASSQPRGQGLYEQYF
CDR3nt: TGCGCCAGCAGCCAACCTAGGGGACAGGGTTTGTACGAGCAGTACTTC

v_gene: TRBV30
abundance: once
d_gene: TRBD1
j_gene: TRBJ1-2
CDR3aa: CAWRPQGDNYGYTF
CDR3nt: TGTGCCTGGAGGCCTCAGGGGGATAACTATGGCTACACCTTC

v_gene: TRBV6-2/TRBV6-3
abundance: .
d_gene: TRBD1
j_gene: TRBJ1-1
CDR3aa: CASSGTAYTEAFF
CDR3nt: TGTGCCAGCAGCGGGACAGCCTACACTGAAGCTTTCTTT

v_gene: TRBV6-1
abundance: few
d_gene: .
j_gene: TRBJ1-5
CDR3aa: CASSEISGGNQPQHF
CDR3nt: TGTGCCAGCAGTGAAATCTCGGGGGGCAATCAGCCCCAGCATTTT

v_gene: TRBV28
abundance: once
d_gene: .
j_gene: TRBJ2-2
CDR3aa: CASSQWQNTGELFF
CDR3nt: TGTGCCAGCAGTCAGTGGCAGAACACCGGGGAGCTGTTTTTT

v_gene: TRBV5-1
abundance: .
d_gene: TRBD2
j_gene: TRBJ2-3
CDR3aa: CASSLEGSGRAEDTQYF
CDR3nt: TGCGCCAGCAGCTTGGAGGGTAGCGGGAGGGCCGAAGATACGCAGTATTTT

v_gene: TRBV28
abundance: .
d_gene: .
j_gene: TRBJ1-1
CDR3aa: CASIWSTTSEAFF
CDR3nt: TGTGCCAGCATTTGGAGCACCACCTCTGAAGCTTTCTTT

v_gene: TRBV9
abundance: .
d_gene: TRBD1
j_gene: TRBJ2-1
CDR3aa: CASSVEGALWNEQFF
CDR3nt: TGTGCCAGCAGCGTCGAGGGGGCCTTATGGAATGAGCAGTTCTTC

v_gene: TRBV5-1
abundance: .
d_gene: .
j_gene: TRBJ1-2
CDR3aa: CASSLAPSVYGYTF
CDR3nt: TGCGCCAGCAGCTTGGCCCCGTCCGTCTATGGCTACACCTTC

v_gene: TRBV11-2
abundance: .
d_gene: TRBD2
j_gene: TRBJ2-2
CDR3aa: CASSLSGGTGELFF
CDR3nt: TGTGCCAGCAGCTTGAGCGGGGGCACCGGGGAGCTGTTTTTT

v_gene: TRBV14
abundance: .
d_gene: .
j_gene: TRBJ1-6
CDR3aa: CASSQVGISSPLHF
CDR3nt: TGTGCCAGCAGCCAAGTCGGGATTTCTTCACCCCTCCACTTT

v_gene: TRBV3-1/TRBV3-2
abundance: .
d_gene: .
j_gene: TRBJ1-2
CDR3aa: CASSRRSLDNYGYTF
CDR3nt: TGTGCCAGCAGCCGCCGGTCCCTAGACAACTATGGCTACACCTTC

v_gene: TRBV10-2
abundance: .
d_gene: .
j_gene: TRBJ1-1
CDR3aa: CASSDTGGPGTEAFF
CDR3nt: TGCGCCAGCAGTGACACGGGGGGGCCTGGCACTGAAGCTTTCTTT

v_gene: TRBV6-5
abundance: .
d_gene: .
j_gene: TRBJ2-2
CDR3aa: CASSRDRANTGELFF
CDR3nt: TGTGCCAGCAGTAGAGACAGAGCGAACACCGGGGAGCTGTTTTTT

v_gene: TRBV19
abundance: few
d_gene: .
j_gene: TRBJ1-3
CDR3aa: CASSTPGQRAGNTIYF
CDR3nt: TGTGCCAGTAGCACTCCGGGACAAAGGGCTGGAAACACCATATATTTT

v_gene: TRBV7-8
abundance: .
d_gene: TRBD1
j_gene: TRBJ2-7
CDR3aa: CASSSQGALREQYF
CDR3nt: TGTGCCAGCAGCTCACAGGGGGCGCTAAGAGAGCAGTACTTC

v_gene: TRBV2
abundance: .
d_gene: .
j_gene: TRBJ2-7
CDR3aa: CASSRTATYEQYF
CDR3nt: TGTGCCAGCAGCCGGACTGCCACCTACGAGCAGTACTTC

v_gene: TRBV29-1
abundance: .
d_gene: .
j_gene: TRBJ2-5
CDR3aa: CSVEAVTGGAQYF
CDR3nt: TGCAGCGTTGAGGCTGTGACCGGAGGGGCCCAGTACTTC

v_gene: TRBV12-3/TRBV12-4
abundance: .
d_gene: .
j_gene: TRBJ2-5
CDR3aa: CASSYGDQETQYF
CDR3nt: TGTGCCAGCAGTTACGGGGACCAAGAGACCCAGTACTTC

v_gene: TRBV30
abundance: .
d_gene: .
j_gene: TRBJ2-6
CDR3aa: CAWSPTRSGANVLTF
CDR3nt: TGTGCCTGGAGCCCGACTAGGTCTGGGGCCAACGTCCTGACTTTC

v_gene: TRBV19
abundance: .
d_gene: TRBD1
j_gene: TRBJ1-1
CDR3aa: CASSRDREEGAFF
CDR3nt: TGTGCCAGTAGTCGGGACAGGGAGGAGGGAGCTTTCTTT

v_gene: TRBV27
abundance: .
d_gene: .
j_gene: TRBJ1-1
CDR3aa: CASSLSHRVTTEAFF
CDR3nt: TGTGCCAGCAGTTTATCCCACAGGGTAACCACTGAAGCTTTCTTT

v_gene: TRBV5-1
abundance: .
d_gene: .
j_gene: TRBJ1-1
CDR3aa: CASSLDRGNTEAFF
CDR3nt: TGCGCCAGCAGCTTGGACCGGGGTAACACTGAAGCTTTCTTT